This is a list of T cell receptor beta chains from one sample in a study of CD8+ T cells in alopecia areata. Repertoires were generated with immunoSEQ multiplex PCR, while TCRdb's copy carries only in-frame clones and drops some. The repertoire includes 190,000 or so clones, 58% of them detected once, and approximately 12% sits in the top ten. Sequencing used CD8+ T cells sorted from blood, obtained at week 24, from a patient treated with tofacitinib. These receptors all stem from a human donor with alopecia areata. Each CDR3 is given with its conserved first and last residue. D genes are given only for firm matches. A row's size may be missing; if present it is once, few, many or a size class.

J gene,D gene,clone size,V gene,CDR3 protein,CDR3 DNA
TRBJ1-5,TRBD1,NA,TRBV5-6,CASSYFFLPGTGANQPQHF,TGTGCCAGCAGCTACTTCTTCTTACCAGGGACAGGGGCCAATCAGCCCCAGCATTTT
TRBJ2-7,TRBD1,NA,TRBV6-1,CASSERGTVSYEQYF,TGTGCCAGCAGTGAACGAGGGACAGTGTCCTACGAGCAGTACTTC
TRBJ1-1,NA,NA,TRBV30,CAWRAINTEAFF,TGTGCCTGGAGGGCGATTAACACTGAAGCTTTCTTT
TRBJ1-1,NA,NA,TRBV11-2,CASALSTEAFF,TGTGCCAGCGCACTCAGTACTGAAGCTTTCTTT
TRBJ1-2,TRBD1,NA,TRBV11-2,CASSPSTGDGGYTF,TGTGCCAGCAGCCCCTCGACAGGGGACGGGGGCTACACCTTC
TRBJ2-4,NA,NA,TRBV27,CASSRTHKNIQYF,TGTGCCAGCTCCCGGACCCACAAAAACATTCAGTACTTC
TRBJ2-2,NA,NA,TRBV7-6,CASSSTGELFF,TGTGCCAGCAGCTCGACCGGGGAGCTGTTTTTT
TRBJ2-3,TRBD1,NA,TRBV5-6,CASSLVQGAADTQYF,TGTGCCAGCAGCTTGGTACAGGGGGCAGCAGATACGCAGTATTTT
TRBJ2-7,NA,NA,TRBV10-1,CASSEGSAKYF,TGCGCCAGCAGTGAGGGCAGCGCCAAGTACTTC
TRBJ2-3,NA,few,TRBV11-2,CASSSTTDTQYF,TGTGCCAGCAGCTCAACCACAGATACGCAGTATTTT
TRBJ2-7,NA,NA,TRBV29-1,CSGVGETYEQYF,TGCAGCGGCGTGGGAGAAACCTACGAGCAGTACTTC
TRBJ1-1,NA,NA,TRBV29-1,CSVLGGDEWAEAFF,TGCAGCGTCCTTGGCGGGGACGAATGGGCTGAAGCTTTCTTT
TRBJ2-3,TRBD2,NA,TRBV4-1,CASSQTPLAGGSDTQYF,TGCGCCAGCAGCCAAACGCCGCTAGCGGGGGGGTCAGATACGCAGTATTTT
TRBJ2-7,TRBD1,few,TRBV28,CASRWTGTYEQYF,TGTGCCAGCAGGTGGACAGGGACCTACGAGCAGTACTTC
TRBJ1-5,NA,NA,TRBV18,CASSLDQMGGSYQPQHF,TGTGCCAGCTCACTCGACCAGATGGGGGGCTCGTATCAGCCCCAGCATTTT
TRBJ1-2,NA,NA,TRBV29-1,CSVELYGYTF,TGCAGCGTTGAGCTTTATGGCTACACCTTC
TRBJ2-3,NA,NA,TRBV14,CASSQVGRVISTDTQYF,TGTGCCAGCAGCCAAGTAGGTCGGGTTATCTCCACAGATACGCAGTATTTT
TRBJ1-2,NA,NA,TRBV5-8,CASSLDWGPKTAYGYTF,TGTGCCAGCAGCTTGGACTGGGGTCCAAAAACAGCCTATGGCTACACCTTC
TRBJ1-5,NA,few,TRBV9,CASSVGQGKQPQHF,TGTGCCAGCAGCGTAGGGCAGGGAAAACAGCCCCAGCATTTT
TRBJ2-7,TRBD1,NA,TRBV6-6,CASSQRGTGPYEQYF,TGTGCCAGCAGCCAACGGGGGACAGGTCCCTACGAGCAGTACTTC
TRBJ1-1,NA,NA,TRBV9,CASSGLQGHTEAFF,TGTGCCAGCAGCGGATTACAGGGCCACACTGAAGCTTTCTTT
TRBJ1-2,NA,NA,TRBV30,CAWRDRSSYTF,TGTGCCTGGAGAGACAGGAGCAGCTACACCTTC
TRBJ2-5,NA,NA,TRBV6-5,CAGGRPEETQYF,TGTGCGGGGGGTAGGCCAGAAGAGACCCAGTACTTC
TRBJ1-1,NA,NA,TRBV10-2,CASSGGGTEAFF,TGCGCCAGCAGTGGAGGTGGAACTGAAGCTTTCTTT
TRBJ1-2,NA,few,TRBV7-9,CASSGLGRNGYTF,TGTGCCAGCAGTGGTTTGGGTCGTAATGGCTACACCTTC
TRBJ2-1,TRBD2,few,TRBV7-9,CASSRTSGGDNEQFF,TGTGCCAGCAGCAGGACTAGCGGGGGGGACAATGAGCAGTTCTTC
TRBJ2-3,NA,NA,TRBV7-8,CASSLVSTVVTDTQYF,TGTGCCAGCAGCTTAGTGTCGACGGTAGTCACAGATACGCAGTATTTT
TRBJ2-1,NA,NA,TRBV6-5,CATYRVGNEQFF,TGTGCTACATACAGGGTGGGCAATGAGCAGTTCTTC
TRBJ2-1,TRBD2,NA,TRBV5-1,CASSRTSFDEQFF,TGCGCCAGCAGCAGGACTAGCTTCGATGAGCAGTTCTTC
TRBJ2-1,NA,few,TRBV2,CARTNILSNNEQFF,TGTGCCAGAACCAACATCTTAAGCAACAATGAGCAGTTCTTC
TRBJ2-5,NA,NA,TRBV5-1,CASSLVLGVGQETQYF,TGCGCCAGCAGCTTGGTCCTGGGGGTGGGGCAAGAGACCCAGTACTTC